These 14 T cell receptor beta chains share one sample of origin, sequenced in a study of T cell responses to AZD1222 COVID-19 vaccine. The protocol was immunoSEQ multiplex PCR, while the TCRdb copy is restricted to in-frame clones and leaves out a portion. This table holds 100,000 to 150,000 clones, 80% to 95% found once. The sample in question was peripheral blood, obtained 28 days after the second AZD1222 dose. These receptors were obtained from an adult who received the AZD1222 COVID-19 vaccine.

The chain carries TRBV4-2 and TRBJ1-2; D is ambiguous. Germline loops: CDR1 LGHNA, CDR2 YNFKEQ. V lost 5 bases and J 4 bases, leaving 14 bases between the germline ends. The CDR3 runs 14 residues. This CDR3 reads CASSDRAGSYGYTF. CDR3 nucleotide sequence: TGTGCCAGCAGCGATAGGGCCGGATCCTATGGCTACACCTTC.

The chain employs TRBV19 and TRBJ2-7; tentative D call: TRBD1 (6 bases). Trimming left V 5 bases short and J 0 bases short, with 20 bases between. This CDR3 spans 17 amino acids. Germline CDR1 is LNHDA and CDR2 is SQIVND (reference sequence). Written as DNA, the CDR3 is TGTGCCAGTAGTTCAAATCCATCCCGGGACAACTCCTACGAGCAGTACTTC. Translated: CASSSNPSRDNSYEQYF. Full variable domain (rest looked up from reference TRBV19 and TRBJ2-7): DGGITQSPKYLFRKEGQNVTLSCEQNLNHDAMYWYRQDPGQGLRLIYYSQIVNDFQKGDIAEGYSVSREKKESFPLTVTSAQKNPTAFYLCASSSNPSRDNSYEQYFGPGTRLTVT.

The rearrangement uses TRBV5-1 and TRBJ1-3, with D maybe TRBD1 (6 bases). CDR1 is SGHRS and CDR2 is YFSETQ in the germline V gene. The germline V and J ends were trimmed by 0 bases and 2 bases, with 12 bases remaining between them. CDR3 length equals 16 residues. Here the CDR3 DNA reads TGCGCCAGCAGCTTGGAGGGGGGCTTCGCTGGAAACACCATATATTTT. Its translation is CASSLEGGFAGNTIYF.

This chain's CDR3 is CASNLNGYTF. CDR3 bases: TGTGCCAGCAACCTCAATGGCTACACCTTC. The chain has TRBV6-5 and TRBJ1-2; unclear D gene. Trimming took 7 bases from V and 6 from J, leaving 6 bases between them. In germline, CDR1 is MNHEY, CDR2 SVGAGI. The CDR3 contains 10 residues.

The chain links TRBV2 to TRBJ2-7; TRBD2 matches at 8 bases. In germline, CDR1 is SNHLY, CDR2 FYNNEI. CDR3 length: 14 amino acids. V gave up 8 bases and J gave up 1 base; unmatched junction bases: 7. CDR3 sequence reads: CASRRVAGSYEQYF. CDR3 DNA: TGTGCCAGCCGCCGGGTAGCGGGGTCCTACGAGCAGTACTTC. The whole variable domain, filled in from reference TRBV2 and TRBJ2-7, reads EPEVTQTPSHQVTQMGQEVILRCVPISNHLYFYWYRQILGQKVEFLVSFYNNEISEKSEIFDDQFSVERPDGSNFTLKIRSTKLEDSAMYFCASRRVAGSYEQYFGPGTRLTVT.

V gene TRBV18 combines with J gene TRBJ1-2; D perhaps matches TRBD1 (6 bases). Germline loops: CDR1 KGHSH, CDR2 LQKENI. V shed 3 bases and J shed 4 bases, with 18 bases lying between them. The CDR3 runs to 16 residues. The CDR3 loop is CASSPLNRDVGYGYTF. The CDR3 region has the DNA TGTGCCAGCTCACCCCTAAACAGGGATGTAGGCTATGGCTACACCTTC.

This chain connects TRBV6-1 to TRBJ2-3, with D hard to call. V was trimmed by 2 bases and J by 6 bases, leaving 12 bases between them. This CDR3 is 14 amino acids long. Germline V gives CDR1 MNHNS, CDR2 SASEGT. The DNA of the CDR3 is TGTGCCAGCAGTGAATGGCCAAATGGGGATACGCAGTATTTT. Translating it yields CASSEWPNGDTQYF.

This clone was seen just once. This sequence joins TRBV7-9 and TRBJ2-3, with D perhaps assigned TRBD1 or TRBD2 (7 bases each). In germline, CDR1 is SEHNR, CDR2 FQNEAQ (reference sequence). V lost 8 bases and J 4 bases, leaving 25 bases between the germline ends. The CDR3 is 17 amino acids. CDR3 sequence (DNA): TGTGCCAGCCGCGGCCTGAAGGGGGCGGGAGTTCCAGATACGCAGTATTTT. Translation: CASRGLKGAGVPDTQYF.

J is TRBJ2-7 and V is TRBV23-1; TRBD1 matches at 9 bases. TRBV23-1 is an ORF, with its function uncertain. V was pared by 2 bases and J by 7 bases, with 15 bases of the junction left unmatched. The CDR3 loop spans 17 amino acids. The CDR3 sequence: CASSQISLPGQGKEQYF. The CDR3 DNA reads as TGCGCCAGCAGTCAAATTTCACTTCCGGGACAGGGTAAGGAGCAGTACTTC.

The chain links TRBV27 to TRBJ2-2, with 9 bases lining up with TRBD2. CDR1 is MNHEY, CDR2 SMNVEV, per germline (reference sequence). The ends lost 6 bases at V and 7 bases at J; junction bases unmatched: 3. The CDR3 spans 13 residues. The CDR3 here is CASRPSGVGELFF. The CDR3 nucleotides are TGTGCCAGCAGACCTAGCGGGGTCGGGGAGCTGTTTTTT.

The J gene is TRBJ2-3, the V gene TRBV5-4, with D possibly TRBD1 on 6 matching bases. Germline CDR1 reads SGHNT; CDR2 reads YYREEE (reference sequence). This CDR3 has 16 amino acids. V was pared by 0 bases and J by 2 bases, with 13 bases between. The CDR3 DNA follows: TGTGCCAGCAGCTTGGTGGACAGAGACTTCACAGATACGCAGTATTTT. It is translated as CASSLVDRDFTDTQYF.

This clone was observed a single time. V is TRBV19 and J is TRBJ2-1; D perhaps matches TRBD2 (5 bases). V lost 5 bases and J lost 9, with 17 bases in between. The CDR3 contains 14 residues. Germline V CDR1 and CDR2: LNHDA, SQIVND (reference sequence). The CDR3 region has the DNA TGTGCCAGTAGTCCCCTTCAACTAGTCGGTGAGCAGTTCTTC. Translating it yields CASSPLQLVGEQFF. Combining the CDR3 with reference TRBV19 and TRBJ2-1 gives the whole variable domain DGGITQSPKYLFRKEGQNVTLSCEQNLNHDAMYWYRQDPGQGLRLIYYSQIVNDFQKGDIAEGYSVSREKKESFPLTVTSAQKNPTAFYLCASSPLQLVGEQFFGPGTRLTVL.

The rearrangement links TRBV28 to TRBJ1-3, with D possibly matching TRBD1 (6 bases). V was pared by 6 bases and J by 2 bases, with 11 bases between. The CDR3 covers 14 residues. Germline V gene lookup returns CDR1 MDHEN and CDR2 SYDVKM. Written as DNA, the CDR3 is TGTGCCAGCAGGGGGGCAGGGACTGGAAACACCATATATTTT. Translated, it gives CASRGAGTGNTIYF.

This sequence joins TRBV6-5 and TRBJ2-1, with D unclear. Germline CDR1 reads MNHEY; CDR2 reads SVGAGI. The CDR3 has 14 residues. V lost 3 bases, J lost 3 bases, and 9 bases lay in between. The CDR3 bases are TGTGCCAGCAGTTATAGCCAGGTCTACAATGAGCAGTTCTTC. Translation gives CASSYSQVYNEQFF.